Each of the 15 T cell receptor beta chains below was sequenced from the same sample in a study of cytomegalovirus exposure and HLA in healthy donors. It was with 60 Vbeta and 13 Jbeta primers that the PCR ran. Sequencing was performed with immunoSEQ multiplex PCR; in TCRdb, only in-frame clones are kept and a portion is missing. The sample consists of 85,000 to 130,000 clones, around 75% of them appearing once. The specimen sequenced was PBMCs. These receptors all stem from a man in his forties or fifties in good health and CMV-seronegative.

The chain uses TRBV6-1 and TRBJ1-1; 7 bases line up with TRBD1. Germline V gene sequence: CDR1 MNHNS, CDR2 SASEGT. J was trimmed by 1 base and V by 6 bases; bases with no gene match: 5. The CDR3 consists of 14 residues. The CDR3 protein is CASRWTGENTEAFF. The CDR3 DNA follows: TGTGCCAGCAGGTGGACAGGAGAGAACACTGAAGCTTTCTTT.

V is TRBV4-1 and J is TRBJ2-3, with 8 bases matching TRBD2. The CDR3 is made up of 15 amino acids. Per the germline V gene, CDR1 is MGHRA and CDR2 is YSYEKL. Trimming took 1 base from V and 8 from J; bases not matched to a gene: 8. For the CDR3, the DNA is TGCGCCAGCAGCCAAGTCCGAGCGGGAGAGGGTACGCAGTATTTT. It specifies CASSQVRAGEGTQYF.

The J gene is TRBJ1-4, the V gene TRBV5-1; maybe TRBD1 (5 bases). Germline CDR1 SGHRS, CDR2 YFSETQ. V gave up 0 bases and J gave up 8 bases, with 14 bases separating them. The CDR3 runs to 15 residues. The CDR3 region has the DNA TGCGCCAGCAGCTTGGTGCAGGGCGGCCAGGAAAAACTGTTTTTT. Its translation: CASSLVQGGQEKLFF.

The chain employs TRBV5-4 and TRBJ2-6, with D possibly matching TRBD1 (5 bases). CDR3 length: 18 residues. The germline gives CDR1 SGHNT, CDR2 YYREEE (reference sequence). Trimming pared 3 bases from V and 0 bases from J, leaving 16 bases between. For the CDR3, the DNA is TGTGCCAGCAGCTCCGTAAGCGACAGTATCTCTGGGGCCAACGTCCTGACTTTC. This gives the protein CASSSVSDSISGANVLTF.

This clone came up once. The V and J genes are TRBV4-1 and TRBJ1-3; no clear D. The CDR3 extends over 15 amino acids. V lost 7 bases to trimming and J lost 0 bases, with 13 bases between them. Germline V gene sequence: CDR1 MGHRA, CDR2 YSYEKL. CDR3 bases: TGCGCCAGCACCCCTTGGGCGAACTCTGGAAACACCATATATTTT. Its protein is CASTPWANSGNTIYF.

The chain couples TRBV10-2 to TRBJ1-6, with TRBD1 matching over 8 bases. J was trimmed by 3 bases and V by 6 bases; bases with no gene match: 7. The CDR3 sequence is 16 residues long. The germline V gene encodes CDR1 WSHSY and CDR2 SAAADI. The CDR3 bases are TGCGCCAGCAGGGGGACAGGACAATTCTATAATTCACCCCTCCACTTT. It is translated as CASRGTGQFYNSPLHF.

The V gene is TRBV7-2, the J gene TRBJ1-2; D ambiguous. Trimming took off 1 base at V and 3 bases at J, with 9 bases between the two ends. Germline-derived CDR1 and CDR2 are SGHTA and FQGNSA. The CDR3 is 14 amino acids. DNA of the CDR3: TGTGCCAGCAGCTTAGGAAGCGGGGACTATGGCTACACCTTC. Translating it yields CASSLGSGDYGYTF.

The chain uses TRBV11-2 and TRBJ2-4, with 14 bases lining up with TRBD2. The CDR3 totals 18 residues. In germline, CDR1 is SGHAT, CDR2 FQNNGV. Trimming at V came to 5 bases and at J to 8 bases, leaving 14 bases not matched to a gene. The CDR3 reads CASSRRGTSGGALDIQYF. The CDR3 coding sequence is TGTGCCAGCAGCAGGAGGGGGACTAGCGGGGGAGCTCTGGACATTCAGTACTTC.

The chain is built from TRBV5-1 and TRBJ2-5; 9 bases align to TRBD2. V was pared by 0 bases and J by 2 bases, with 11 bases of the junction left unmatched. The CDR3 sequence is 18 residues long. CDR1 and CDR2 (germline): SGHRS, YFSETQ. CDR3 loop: CASSLALSTSGEQETQYF. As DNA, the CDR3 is TGCGCCAGCAGCTTGGCCCTCTCGACTAGCGGAGAACAAGAGACCCAGTACTTC.

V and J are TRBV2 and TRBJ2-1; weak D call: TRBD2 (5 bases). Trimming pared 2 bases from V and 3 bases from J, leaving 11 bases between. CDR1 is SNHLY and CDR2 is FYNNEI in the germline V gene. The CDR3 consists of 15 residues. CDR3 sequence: CASSEFAGRYNEQFF. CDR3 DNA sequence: TGTGCCAGCAGTGAATTTGCGGGTCGCTACAATGAGCAGTTCTTC.

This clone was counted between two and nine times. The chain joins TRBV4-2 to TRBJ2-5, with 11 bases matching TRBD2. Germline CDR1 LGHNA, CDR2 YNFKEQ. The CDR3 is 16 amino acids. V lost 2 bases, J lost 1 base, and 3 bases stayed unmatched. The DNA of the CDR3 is TGTGCCAGCAGCCAAAGTACTAGCGGGGGCCAAGAGACCCAGTACTTC. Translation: CASSQSTSGGQETQYF.

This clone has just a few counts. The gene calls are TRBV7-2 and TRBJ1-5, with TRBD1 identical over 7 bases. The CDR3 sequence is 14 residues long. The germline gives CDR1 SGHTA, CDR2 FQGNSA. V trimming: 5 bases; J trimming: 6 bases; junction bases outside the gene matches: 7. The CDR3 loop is CASSRDRVGQPQHF. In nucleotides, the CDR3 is TGTGCCAGCAGCCGAGACAGGGTTGGTCAGCCCCAGCATTTT.

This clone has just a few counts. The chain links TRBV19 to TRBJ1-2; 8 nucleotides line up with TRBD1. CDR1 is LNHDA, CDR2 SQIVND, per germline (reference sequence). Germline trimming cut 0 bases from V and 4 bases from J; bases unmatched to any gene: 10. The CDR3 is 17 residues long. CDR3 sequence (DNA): TGTGCCAGTAGTATAGATAGATCCGGGACAGGACTCTATGGCTACACCTTC. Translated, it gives CASSIDRSGTGLYGYTF. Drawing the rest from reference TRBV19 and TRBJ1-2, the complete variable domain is DGGITQSPKYLFRKEGQNVTLSCEQNLNHDAMYWYRQDPGQGLRLIYYSQIVNDFQKGDIAEGYSVSREKKESFPLTVTSAQKNPTAFYLCASSIDRSGTGLYGYTFGSGTRLTVV.

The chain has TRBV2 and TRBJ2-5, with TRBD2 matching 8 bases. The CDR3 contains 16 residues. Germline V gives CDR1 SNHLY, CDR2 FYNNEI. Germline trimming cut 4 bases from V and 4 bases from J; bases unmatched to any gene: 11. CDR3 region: CASSGVLAGGLETQYF. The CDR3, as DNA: TGTGCCAGCAGTGGAGTCCTAGCGGGTGGGCTAGAGACCCAGTACTTC.

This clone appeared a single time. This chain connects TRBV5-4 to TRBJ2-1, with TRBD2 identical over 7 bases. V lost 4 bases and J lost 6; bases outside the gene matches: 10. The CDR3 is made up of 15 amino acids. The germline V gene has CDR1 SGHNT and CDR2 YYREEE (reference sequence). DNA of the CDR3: TGTGCCAGCAGCCCGCCGGGACTAAGTTTCAATGAGCAGTTCTTC. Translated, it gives CASSPPGLSFNEQFF.